The 20 T cell receptor beta chains below come from one sample, sequenced in a study of OX40 agonist ivuxolimab in advanced cancers. The table came from immunoSEQ multiplex PCR; TCRdb's copy has only in-frame clones and leaves some out. Of around 90,000 clones listed, roughly 90% are singletons. The source was CD4+ or CD8+ T cells sorted from blood, collected in a trial of the OX40 agonist ivuxolimab. These receptors came from an adult with an advanced solid tumor such as melanoma, head and neck, liver or kidney cancer.

V usage is TRBV2 and J usage is TRBJ1-5; D remains ambiguous. The CDR3 contains 14 residues. V lost 9 bases to trimming and J lost 8 bases, with 20 bases between them. Germline V gene lookup returns CDR1 SNHLY and CDR2 FYNNEI. CDR3 amino acids: CARTRAERVEPQHF. CDR3 DNA sequence: TGTGCCAGAACTAGGGCGGAGCGGGTTGAGCCCCAGCATTTT. The full variable domain, in which reference TRBV2 and TRBJ1-5 provide the parts outside the CDR3, is EPEVTQTPSHQVTQMGQEVILRCVPISNHLYFYWYRQILGQKVEFLVSFYNNEISEKSEIFDDQFSVERPDGSNFTLKIRSTKLEDSAMYFCARTRAERVEPQHFGDGTRLSIL.

The V call is TRBV2, the J call TRBJ2-5; D remains ambiguous. V was cut by 6 bases and J by 5 bases, with 7 bases left in between. In germline, CDR1 is SNHLY, CDR2 FYNNEI. This CDR3 comprises 11 residues. CDR3 residues: CASRQTETQYF. The DNA for the CDR3 is TGTGCCAGCAGACAAACGGAGACCCAGTACTTC.

The rearrangement joins TRBV9 to TRBJ2-1; 10 bases match TRBD2. The V segment lost 3 bases and the J segment 7 bases; nucleotides outside the gene matches: 4. Germline V gene data show CDR1 as SGDLS and CDR2 as YYNGEE. This CDR3 is 14 amino acids long. CDR3 in amino acids: CASSASGSWNEQFF. CDR3 sequence (DNA): TGTGCCAGCAGCGCTAGCGGGAGTTGGAATGAGCAGTTCTTC.

This clone was seen only once. The chain uses TRBV4-3 and TRBJ1-1; D possibly corresponds to TRBD1 (5 bases). Trimming took 3 bases from V and 0 from J, leaving 11 bases between them. Per germline, CDR1 LGHNA and CDR2 YSLEER. The CDR3 runs to 15 residues. The CDR3 region is CASSQTDSLNTEAFF. For the CDR3, the DNA is TGCGCCAGCAGCCAGACCGACAGTCTGAACACTGAAGCTTTCTTT.

This sequence joins TRBV11-2 and TRBJ1-3; 10 bases align to TRBD1. The J segment lost 7 bases and the V segment lost 4 bases, leaving 7 bases of the junction unmatched. Germline lookup yields CDR1 SGHAT and CDR2 FQNNGV. CDR3 length equals 15 residues. Here the CDR3 reads CASSWGQGKSNTIYF. CDR3 DNA: TGTGCCAGCAGCTGGGGACAGGGGAAAAGTAACACCATATATTTT.

The chain links TRBV30 to TRBJ2-5; D uncertain. Germline V gene sequence: CDR1 GTSNPN, CDR2 SVGIG (reference sequence). This CDR3 spans 14 amino acids. V dropped 3 bases and J dropped 2 bases, with 13 bases sitting between them. CDR3 sequence reads: CAWRKTTVQETQYF. DNA for the CDR3: TGTGCCTGGAGGAAAACAACAGTACAAGAGACCCAGTACTTC.

V usage is TRBV5-4 and J usage is TRBJ2-7, with D unclear. The CDR3 totals 15 residues. Between the trimmed V and J ends, which lost 0 bases and 12 bases, there was a span of 22 bases. The germline V gene has CDR1 SGHNT and CDR2 YYREEE (reference sequence). The CDR3: CASSLAGRIGPPPYF. CDR3 coding DNA: TGTGCCAGCAGCTTGGCCGGCAGAATCGGACCTCCCCCGTACTTC.

The rearrangement joins TRBV28 to TRBJ1-1; D gene unclear. V lost 3 bases and J 10 bases, leaving 12 bases between the germline ends. The length of the CDR3 is 12 residues. The V gene's germline CDR1 is MDHEN and CDR2 SYDVKM. The CDR3 DNA reads as TGTGCCAGCAGTTTCGCCCGCTCTCGAGCTTTCTTT. Its protein is CASSFARSRAFF.

This clone was counted once. This chain links TRBV7-6 with TRBJ2-2, with TRBD1 identical over 10 bases. This CDR3 contains 17 residues. V trimming: 0 bases; J trimming: 5 bases; junction bases outside the gene matches: 6. Germline V gene lookup returns CDR1 SGHVS and CDR2 FNYEAQ. CDR3 sequence: CASSLAPRTGGTGELFF. CDR3 bases: TGTGCCAGCAGCTTAGCGCCCAGGACAGGGGGGACCGGGGAGCTGTTTTTT.

The gene calls are TRBV28 and TRBJ2-5, with no clear D. There are 14 residues in the CDR3. CDR1 is MDHEN and CDR2 is SYDVKM in the germline V gene. V lost 6 bases to trimming and J lost 1 base, with 12 bases between them. Here the CDR3 reads CASSLHEGQETQYF. Written as DNA, the CDR3 is TGTGCCAGCAGCCTCCATGAAGGCCAAGAGACCCAGTACTTC. The full variable domain, completed using reference TRBV28 and TRBJ2-5, is DVKVTQSSRYLVKRTGEKVFLECVQDMDHENMFWYRQDPGLGLRLIYFSYDVKMKEKGDIPEGYSVSREKKERFSLILESASTNQTSMYLCASSLHEGQETQYFGPGTRLLVL.

The gene calls are TRBV7-6 and TRBJ2-1, with 7 bases fitting TRBD2. CDR1 and CDR2 (germline): SGHVS, FNYEAQ. The CDR3 extends over 17 amino acids. Trimming removed 1 base from V and 2 bases from J; junction bases left unmatched: 8. In DNA form, the CDR3 reads TGTGCCAGCAGCTTAGGTGGAGGACTAGGGGCCTACAATGAGCAGTTCTTC. Translating gives CASSLGGGLGAYNEQFF. The full variable domain, rest sourced from reference TRBV7-6 and TRBJ2-1, is GAGVSQSPRYKVTKRGQDVALRCDPISGHVSLYWYRQALGQGPEFLTYFNYEAQQDKSGLPNDRFSAERPEGSISTLTIQRTEQRDSAMYRCASSLGGGLGAYNEQFFGPGTRLTVL.

This clone came up once. The V gene is TRBV5-4, the J gene TRBJ2-2; D not resolved. Germline assignment: CDR1 SGHNT and CDR2 YYREEE (reference sequence). V shed 0 bases and J shed 8 bases, with 5 bases lying between them. CDR3 length equals 12 residues. The CDR3: CASSLGKGELFF. CDR3 DNA sequence: TGTGCCAGCAGCTTGGGGAAGGGGGAGCTGTTTTTT.

The CDR3 DNA is TGTGCCAGCCGGAGTAATTTAAGGTTCGATGAGCAGTTCTTC. Residues: CASRSNLRFDEQFF. The rearrangement joins TRBV25-1 to TRBJ2-1, with no clear D. CDR3 length: 14 amino acids. Germline V gives CDR1 MGHDK, CDR2 SYGVNS. V shed 8 bases and J shed 8 bases, with 19 bases lying between them.

V usage is TRBV5-4 and J usage is TRBJ1-2; TRBD1 aligns across 8 bases. The CDR3 is 14 residues long. The V and J ends lost 4 bases and 7 bases, in that order; junction bases with no gene match: 9. CDR1 SGHNT and CDR2 YYREEE come from the germline V gene (reference sequence). CDR3 sequence: CASSGGQGIIGYTF. The CDR3 bases are TGTGCCAGCAGCGGAGGACAGGGAATAATTGGCTACACCTTC.

V usage is TRBV28 and J usage is TRBJ2-1; tentatively, D is TRBD1 (5 bases). The V gene's germline CDR1 is MDHEN and CDR2 SYDVKM. This CDR3 has 15 residues. V was cut by 4 bases and J by 6 bases, with 16 bases left in between. CDR3 loop: CASSWLGAPANEQFF. CDR3 nucleotides: TGTGCCAGCAGTTGGTTAGGGGCCCCAGCCAATGAGCAGTTCTTC.

The chain couples TRBV2 to TRBJ2-2, with D perhaps matching TRBD1 (5 bases). V was clipped by 6 bases and J by 5 bases, with 16 bases between them. Germline CDR1 reads SNHLY; CDR2 reads FYNNEI. This CDR3 spans 15 amino acids. CDR3 region: CASSPGASNTGELFF. DNA of the CDR3: TGTGCCAGCAGCCCTGGGGCTAGTAATACCGGGGAGCTGTTTTTT.

The rearrangement joins TRBV6-5 to TRBJ1-4; D is undetermined. The CDR3 has 14 residues. Trimming stripped 0 bases from V and 5 bases from J, with 7 bases between. The germline gives CDR1 MNHEY, CDR2 SVGAGI. Here the CDR3 DNA reads TGTGCCAGCAGTTACTCGGGGTTGAATGAAAAACTGTTTTTT. Amino acid sequence: CASSYSGLNEKLFF.

The chain carries TRBV2 and TRBJ1-1; D might be TRBD1 (5 bases). Deletions cut 7 bases from V and 1 base from J, with 16 bases between. CDR3 size: 15 residues. Germline V gene lookup returns CDR1 SNHLY and CDR2 FYNNEI. The CDR3 DNA follows: TGTGCCAGCATCTCAGCTCGGGACGGGAACACTGAAGCTTTCTTT. Protein sequence: CASISARDGNTEAFF. Together with reference TRBV2 and TRBJ1-1, the CDR3 gives the full variable domain: EPEVTQTPSHQVTQMGQEVILRCVPISNHLYFYWYRQILGQKVEFLVSFYNNEISEKSEIFDDQFSVERPDGSNFTLKIRSTKLEDSAMYFCASISARDGNTEAFFGQGTRLTVV.

In this sample, this clone turned up once. In DNA form, the CDR3 reads TGTGCCAGCAGTTTGTTAAAGGGGGCCCAGTACTTC. This translates into CASSLLKGAQYF. V is TRBV28 and J is TRBJ2-5; D is perhaps TRBD1 (6 bases). Germline loops: CDR1 MDHEN, CDR2 SYDVKM. CDR3 length: 12 residues. Trimming stripped 3 bases from V and 9 bases from J, with 11 bases between.

The rearrangement links TRBV20-1 to TRBJ2-3, with D uncertain. The V gene lost 6 bases and the J gene lost 5 bases, with 9 bases spanning the gap. This CDR3 has 11 amino acids. The germline V gene encodes CDR1 DFQATT and CDR2 SNEGSKA (reference sequence). DNA for the CDR3: TGCAGTGCCCGCATGGGAGATACGCAGTATTTT. Translation: CSARMGDTQYF.